This entry concerns a single T cell receptor (beta chain). Authors' methods: Nucleated cell number was recorded as an estimate derived from reference gene primer amplification. Some clones are missing from TCRdb's copy, which holds only in-frame ones; the method was immunoSEQ multiplex PCR. V and J calls and clone size come straight from that table; D and trimming were deduced from the DNA. The sample lists about 50,000 clones; around 83% were seen once. This CDR3 comprises 13 residues. J lost 11 bases, V lost 0 bases, and 6 bases had no gene match. Per germline, CDR1 LGHDT and CDR2 YNNKEL (reference sequence). The sample belongs to a study of blood T cell repertoires in COVID-19. Overall study context: COVID-19 samples from acute and convalescent phases originated in the United States, Italy and Spain. Sample material is recorded as cDNA or gDNA derived from T cells, B-cell-depleted T cells, or PBMCs.

The chain carries TRBV3-1 (or the pseudogene TRBV3-2) and TRBJ1-1; 7 nucleotides match TRBD1. This TCR derives from a human donor in a cohort sampled during active COVID-19. The sequenced sample consisted of peripheral blood. DNA of the CDR3: TGTGCCAGCAGCCAAGAACAGGGGCAATTGGCTTTCTTT. The encoded protein is CASSQEQGQLAFF.